This is a list of T cell receptor beta chains from one sample in a study of a mutant IDH1 vaccine in newly diagnosed glioma. These receptors' targets are unknown. Generated by immunoSEQ multiplex PCR, the TCRdb table keeps only in-frame clones and is missing some. The sample carries around 50,000 clones, around 90% recorded once. This specimen consisted of PBMCs, obtained from a glioma patient whose treatment included an IDH1 peptide vaccine. These receptor sequences come from a woman between 40 and 55 years old with glioma. The CDR3 runs from the conserved cysteine through the conserved F or W. Each record gives: D gene, J gene, clone size, V gene, CDR3 DNA, CDR3 protein. D genes are given only for firm matches. Only part of the rows carry a size: once, few, many, or a class if the clone is expanded.

d_gene: TRBD1
j_gene: TRBJ1-3
abundance: NA
v_gene: TRBV2
CDR3nt: TGTGCCAGCAGGACAGGGGTTTTCTCTGGAAACACCATATATTTT
CDR3aa: CASRTGVFSGNTIYF

d_gene: NA
j_gene: TRBJ2-3
abundance: NA
v_gene: TRBV4-1
CDR3nt: TGCGCCAGCAGCCAAGGGTTAAATACAGATACGCAGTATTTT
CDR3aa: CASSQGLNTDTQYF

d_gene: NA
j_gene: TRBJ1-2
abundance: NA
v_gene: TRBV25-1
CDR3nt: TGTGCCAGCAGTGAATTCCCGGCAGGGTTGCATGGCTACACCTTC
CDR3aa: CASSEFPAGLHGYTF

d_gene: NA
j_gene: TRBJ1-4
abundance: NA
v_gene: TRBV9
CDR3nt: TGTGCCAGCAGCGTAGCCCCGGGCGAAAAACTGTTTTTT
CDR3aa: CASSVAPGEKLFF

d_gene: TRBD1
j_gene: TRBJ1-6
abundance: once
v_gene: TRBV2
CDR3nt: TGTGCCAGCAGGGCCGGGACAGCCTATAATTCACCCCTCCACTTT
CDR3aa: CASRAGTAYNSPLHF

d_gene: NA
j_gene: TRBJ1-1
abundance: NA
v_gene: TRBV4-1
CDR3nt: TGCGCCAGCAGCCAAGATTTAGGGGGGCTGGAAGCTTTCTTT
CDR3aa: CASSQDLGGLEAFF

d_gene: NA
j_gene: TRBJ2-7
abundance: NA
v_gene: TRBV19
CDR3nt: TGTGCCAGTAGTTTTACACGGAGCTACGAGCAGTACTTC
CDR3aa: CASSFTRSYEQYF

d_gene: TRBD1
j_gene: TRBJ1-2
abundance: few
v_gene: TRBV27
CDR3nt: TGTGCCAGCAGTTCCCGACAGGGGGTTAACTATGGCTACACCTTC
CDR3aa: CASSSRQGVNYGYTF

d_gene: TRBD1
j_gene: TRBJ1-6
abundance: NA
v_gene: TRBV19
CDR3nt: TGTGCCAGTAGGAGGGACAGGGACTCACCCCTCCACTTT
CDR3aa: CASRRDRDSPLHF

d_gene: NA
j_gene: TRBJ1-1
abundance: NA
v_gene: TRBV13
CDR3nt: TGTGCCAGCAGCTTAGGCTCCCCGCAGGGGAGGAACACTGAAGCTTTCTTT
CDR3aa: CASSLGSPQGRNTEAFF

d_gene: NA
j_gene: TRBJ1-2
abundance: once
v_gene: TRBV30
CDR3nt: TGTGCCTGGAGTGTTCTTTCTTACTATGGCTACACCTTC
CDR3aa: CAWSVLSYYGYTF

d_gene: NA
j_gene: TRBJ2-1
abundance: NA
v_gene: TRBV25-1
CDR3nt: TGTGCCAGCAGTCCACGGGGCCCGGGCAATGAGCAGTTCTTC
CDR3aa: CASSPRGPGNEQFF

d_gene: TRBD2
j_gene: TRBJ2-7
abundance: NA
v_gene: TRBV5-1
CDR3nt: TGCGCCAGCAGCTCCAGCCGGACTAGCGGAAACTCCTACGAGCAGTACTTC
CDR3aa: CASSSSRTSGNSYEQYF

d_gene: NA
j_gene: TRBJ2-7
abundance: NA
v_gene: TRBV5-6
CDR3nt: TGTGCCAGCAGCTTGCGGGGACTTGCAAACTACGAGCAGTACTTC
CDR3aa: CASSLRGLANYEQYF

d_gene: TRBD2
j_gene: TRBJ2-2
abundance: NA
v_gene: TRBV6-5
CDR3nt: TGTGCCAGCAGAGCGGGGCGGAACACCGGGGAGCTGTTTTTT
CDR3aa: CASRAGRNTGELFF

d_gene: TRBD2
j_gene: TRBJ2-7
abundance: once
v_gene: TRBV10-3
CDR3nt: TGTGCCATCAGTGATTCACCCGGGACTATGGACGAGCAGTACTTC
CDR3aa: CAISDSPGTMDEQYF

d_gene: TRBD1
j_gene: TRBJ2-7
abundance: NA
v_gene: TRBV7-2
CDR3nt: TGTGCCAGCAGCCTAGCACAGGGGTTGAGGTACGAGCAGTACTTC
CDR3aa: CASSLAQGLRYEQYF

d_gene: TRBD2
j_gene: TRBJ2-5
abundance: NA
v_gene: TRBV10-3
CDR3nt: TGTGCCATCAGTGATACTAGCGGGAGTTTAGGGGAGACCCAGTACTTC
CDR3aa: CAISDTSGSLGETQYF

d_gene: NA
j_gene: TRBJ1-1
abundance: NA
v_gene: TRBV25-1
CDR3nt: TGTGCCAGCAGTGAAAACACTGAAGCTTTCTTT
CDR3aa: CASSENTEAFF

d_gene: NA
j_gene: TRBJ1-5
abundance: few
v_gene: TRBV4-1
CDR3nt: TGCGCCAGCAGCCAAGGAACAAACAGGGACAATCAGCCCCAGCATTTT
CDR3aa: CASSQGTNRDNQPQHF

d_gene: NA
j_gene: TRBJ2-7
abundance: once
v_gene: TRBV27
CDR3nt: TGTGGGCAGCTCAAGGGGGAGAGGCCCCTATACGAGCAGTACTTC
CDR3aa: CGQLKGERPLYEQYF